Sequencing of this T cell receptor beta chain was carried out in a study of blood T cell repertoires in COVID-19 (dated by TCRdb to 2020 to 2021). For the study in its entirety: Samples from collaborators originated in the United States, Italy and Spain and spanned both the acute and convalescent phases of COVID-19. The prospective study material was composed of cDNA or gDNA derived from T cells, B-cell-depleted T cells, or PBMCs. Deeply sampled blood TCRbeta repertoires from subjects exposed to, actively infected with, or recovered from COVID-19 were included in the dataset. The repertoires were released in a freely available public database intended as a resource for research on the immune response to SARS-CoV-2. Samples were obtained from the ongoing ImmuneRACE study (first 160 participants) and from 950 to 1,500 subjects provided by 6 global collaborators. A de-identified subject ID, COVID-19 status, age in years and sex were almost always included in the sample metadata. HLA class I and class II types, where available, came from metadata supplied by the sample provider rather than from assay-based typing.

TCRbeta CDR3 regions were amplified from genomic DNA by means of the immunoSEQ Assay, a bias-controlled multiplex PCR. In the authors' own workflow: The number of nucleated cells in each sample was estimated from the amplification of reference gene primers within the assay. To quantify the absolute abundance of each unique TCRbeta CDR3 rearrangement, sequence reads were collapsed and filtered. For each sample, productive Simpson clonality was calculated as the square root of Simpson's diversity index over productive rearrangements. Sourced from immuneACCESS, this table was stored by TCRdb with only in-frame sequences that have V and J called. A share of the clones is absent; for the studies checked, an unresolved V gene accounts for under half, and the remainder has no known explanation. V and J calls and clone size are copied from that table; D and trimming were computed from the DNA. This sample gives about 500,000 clones in total; around nine tenths of them show up just once. The biggest ten clones account for about 8.2% of the sample.

The trim is 4 bases for V and 2 bases for J, with a gap of 13 bases between the germline ends. The CDR3 has 14 amino acids, counting the end cysteine and phenylalanine. Only the CDR3 DNA stays, 42 bases, in frame from base 1. The germline V gene supplies CDR1 SGHRS and CDR2 YFSETQ. Details on this clone: The antigen it recognizes is unknown. The record has no base qualities; no much larger clone is one base away.

The investigation overall reported the following: How much clinical and demographic metadata was included differed by source and by participant, and the metadata was provided uncurated.

At one collaborating source in Seattle, patients were enrolled during active infection and were followed longitudinally through the course of disease. Each collaborating institution followed its own protocols to collect whole blood in K2EDTA tubes. For TCRbeta analysis, collaborator samples were shipped as frozen whole blood, as isolated PBMCs, or as DNA extracted from either sample type. Material: peripheral blood. This TCR was recovered from a woman between 50 and 59 years old with COVID-19, enrolled during active disease. The rearranged segments are TRBV5-1 and TRBJ2-7; a tentative D call is TRBD2 (7 bases match). The bases are TGCGCCAGCAGCCGTAGGGAGGGGGCCTACGAGCAGTACTTC. Translated, this is CASSRREGAYEQYF.